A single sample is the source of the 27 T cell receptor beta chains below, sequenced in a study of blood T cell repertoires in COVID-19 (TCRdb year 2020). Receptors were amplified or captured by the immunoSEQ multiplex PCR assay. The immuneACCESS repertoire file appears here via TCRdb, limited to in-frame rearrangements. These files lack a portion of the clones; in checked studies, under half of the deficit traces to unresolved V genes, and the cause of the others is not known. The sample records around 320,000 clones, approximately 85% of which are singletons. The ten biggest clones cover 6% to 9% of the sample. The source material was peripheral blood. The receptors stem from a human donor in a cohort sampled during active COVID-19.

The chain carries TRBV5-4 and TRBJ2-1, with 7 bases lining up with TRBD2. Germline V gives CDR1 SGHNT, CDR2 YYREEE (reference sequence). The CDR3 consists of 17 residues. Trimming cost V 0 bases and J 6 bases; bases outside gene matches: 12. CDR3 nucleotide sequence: TGTGCCAGCAGCTTGGGTCTCGGGGAGGGGTCGCGCAATGAGCAGTTCTTC. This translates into CASSLGLGEGSRNEQFF.

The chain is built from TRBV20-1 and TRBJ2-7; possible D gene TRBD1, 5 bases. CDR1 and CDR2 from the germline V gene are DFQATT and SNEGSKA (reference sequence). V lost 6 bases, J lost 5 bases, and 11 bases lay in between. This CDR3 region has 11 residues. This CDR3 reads CSAASGHEQYF. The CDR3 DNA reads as TGCAGTGCCGCTTCAGGGCACGAGCAGTACTTC.

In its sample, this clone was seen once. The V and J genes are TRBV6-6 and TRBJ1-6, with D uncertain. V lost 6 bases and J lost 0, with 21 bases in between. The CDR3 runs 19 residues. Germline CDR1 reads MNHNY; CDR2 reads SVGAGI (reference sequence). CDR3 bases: TGTGCCAGCAGCTCCGACCGGACTGAGTGGAGCTCCTATAATTCACCCCTCCACTTT. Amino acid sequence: CASSSDRTEWSSYNSPLHF.

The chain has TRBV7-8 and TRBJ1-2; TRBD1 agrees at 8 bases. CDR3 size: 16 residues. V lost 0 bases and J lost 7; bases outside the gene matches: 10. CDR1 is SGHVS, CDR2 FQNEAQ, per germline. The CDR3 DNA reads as TGTGCCAGCAGCTTAGCGCCGGACAGGGTGTATTCTGGCTACACCTTC. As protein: CASSLAPDRVYSGYTF.

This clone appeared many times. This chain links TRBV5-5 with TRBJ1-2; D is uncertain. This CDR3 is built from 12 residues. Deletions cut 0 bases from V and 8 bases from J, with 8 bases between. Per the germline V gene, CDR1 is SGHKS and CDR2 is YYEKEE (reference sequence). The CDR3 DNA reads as TGTGCCAGCAGCTTGGATGGAGGAGGCTACACCTTC. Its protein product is CASSLDGGGYTF.

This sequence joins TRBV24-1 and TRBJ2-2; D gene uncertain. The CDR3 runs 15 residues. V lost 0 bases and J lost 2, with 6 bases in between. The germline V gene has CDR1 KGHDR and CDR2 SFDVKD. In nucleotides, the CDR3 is TGTGCCACCAGTGATTTGAATCCTAACACCGGGGAGCTGTTTTTT. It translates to CATSDLNPNTGELFF.

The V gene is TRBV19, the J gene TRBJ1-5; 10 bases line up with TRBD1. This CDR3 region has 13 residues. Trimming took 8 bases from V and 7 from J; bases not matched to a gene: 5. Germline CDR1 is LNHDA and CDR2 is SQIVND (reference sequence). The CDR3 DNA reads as TGTGCCAGTGGCCGGACAGGGGGACAGCCCCAGCATTTT. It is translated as CASGRTGGQPQHF.

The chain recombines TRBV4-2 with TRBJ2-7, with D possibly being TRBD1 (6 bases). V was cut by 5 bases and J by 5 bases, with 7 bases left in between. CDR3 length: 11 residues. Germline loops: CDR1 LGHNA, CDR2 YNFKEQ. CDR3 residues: CASSEGDEQYF. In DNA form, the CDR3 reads TGTGCCAGCAGCGAGGGGGACGAGCAGTACTTC.

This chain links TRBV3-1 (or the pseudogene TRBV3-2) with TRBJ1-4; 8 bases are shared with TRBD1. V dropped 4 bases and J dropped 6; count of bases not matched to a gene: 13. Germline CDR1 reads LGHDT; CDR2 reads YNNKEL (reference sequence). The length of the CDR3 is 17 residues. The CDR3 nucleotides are TGTGCCAGCAGCCGCAACAGGGGGGGGATTCGATATGAAAAACTGTTTTTT. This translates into CASSRNRGGIRYEKLFF.

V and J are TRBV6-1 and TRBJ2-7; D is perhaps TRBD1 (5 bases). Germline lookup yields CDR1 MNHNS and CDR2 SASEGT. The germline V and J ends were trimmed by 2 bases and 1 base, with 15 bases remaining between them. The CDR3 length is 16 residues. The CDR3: CASSESSGRLSYEQYF. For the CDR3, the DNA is TGTGCCAGCAGTGAATCTTCAGGGCGTTTGTCCTACGAGCAGTACTTC.

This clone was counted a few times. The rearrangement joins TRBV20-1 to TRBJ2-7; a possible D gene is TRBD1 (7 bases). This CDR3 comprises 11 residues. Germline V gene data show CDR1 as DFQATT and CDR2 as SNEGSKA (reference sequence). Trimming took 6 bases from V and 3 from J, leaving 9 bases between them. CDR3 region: CSARGVYEQYF. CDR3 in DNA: TGCAGTGCCAGGGGGGTCTACGAGCAGTACTTC.

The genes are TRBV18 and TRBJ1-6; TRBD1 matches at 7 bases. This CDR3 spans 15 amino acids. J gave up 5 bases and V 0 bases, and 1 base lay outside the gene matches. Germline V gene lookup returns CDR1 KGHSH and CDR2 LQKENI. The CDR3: CASSPPTGNNSPLHF. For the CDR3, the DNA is TGTGCCAGCTCACCACCGACAGGGAATAATTCACCCCTCCACTTT.

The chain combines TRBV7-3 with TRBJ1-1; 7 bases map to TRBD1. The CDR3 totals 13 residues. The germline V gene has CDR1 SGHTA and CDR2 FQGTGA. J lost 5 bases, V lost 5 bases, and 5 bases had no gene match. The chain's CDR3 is CASSQGGVTEAFF. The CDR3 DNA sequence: TGTGCCAGCAGCCAGGGGGGTGTGACTGAAGCTTTCTTT.

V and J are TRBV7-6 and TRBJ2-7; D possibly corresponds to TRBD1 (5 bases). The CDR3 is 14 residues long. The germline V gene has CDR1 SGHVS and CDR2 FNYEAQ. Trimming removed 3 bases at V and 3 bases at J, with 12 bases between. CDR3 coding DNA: TGTGCCAGCAGCTTCGAAGGACATAACTACGAGCAGTACTTC. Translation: CASSFEGHNYEQYF.

The CDR3 loop is CASSPLRHSQYF. For the CDR3, the DNA is TGTGCCAGCAGTCCACTCCGCCATTCGCAGTATTTT. The genes are TRBV7-2 and TRBJ2-3; unclear D gene. Germline V lookup: CDR1 SGHTA, CDR2 FQGNSA. Between the trimmed V and J ends, which lost 6 bases and 10 bases, there was a span of 14 bases. The CDR3 has 12 residues.

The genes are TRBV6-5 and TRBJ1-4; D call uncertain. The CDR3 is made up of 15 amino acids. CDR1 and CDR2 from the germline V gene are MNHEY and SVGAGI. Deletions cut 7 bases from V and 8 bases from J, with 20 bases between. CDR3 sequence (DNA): TGTGCCAGCAAGGCCCTACGGGGTCGGAAGGAAAAACTGTTTTTT. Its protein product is CASKALRGRKEKLFF.

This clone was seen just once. CDR3 bases: TGTGCCAGCAGTTTATGGAGGGACAGTGGCAGCAATCAGCCCCAGCATTTT. As protein: CASSLWRDSGSNQPQHF. The rearrangement joins TRBV6-2 or TRBV6-3 to TRBJ1-5, with 7 bases fitting TRBD1. Germline values: CDR1 MNHEY, CDR2 SVGEGT. The CDR3 runs 17 residues. Germline trimming cut 4 bases from V and 1 base from J; bases unmatched to any gene: 10.

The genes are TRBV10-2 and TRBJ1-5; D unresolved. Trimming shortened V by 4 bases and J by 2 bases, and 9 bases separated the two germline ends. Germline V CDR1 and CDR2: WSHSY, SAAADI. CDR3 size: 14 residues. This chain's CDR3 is CASSAQFGNQPQHF. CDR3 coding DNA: TGCGCCAGCAGTGCCCAGTTCGGCAATCAGCCCCAGCATTTT.

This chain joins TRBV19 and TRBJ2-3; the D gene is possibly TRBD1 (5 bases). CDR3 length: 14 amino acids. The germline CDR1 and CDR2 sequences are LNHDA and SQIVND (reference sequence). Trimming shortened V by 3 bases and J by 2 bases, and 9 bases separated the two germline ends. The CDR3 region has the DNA TGTGCCAGTAGTATCCAGGGTTCCACAGATACGCAGTATTTT. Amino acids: CASSIQGSTDTQYF. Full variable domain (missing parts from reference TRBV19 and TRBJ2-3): DGGITQSPKYLFRKEGQNVTLSCEQNLNHDAMYWYRQDPGQGLRLIYYSQIVNDFQKGDIAEGYSVSREKKESFPLTVTSAQKNPTAFYLCASSIQGSTDTQYFGPGTRLTVL.

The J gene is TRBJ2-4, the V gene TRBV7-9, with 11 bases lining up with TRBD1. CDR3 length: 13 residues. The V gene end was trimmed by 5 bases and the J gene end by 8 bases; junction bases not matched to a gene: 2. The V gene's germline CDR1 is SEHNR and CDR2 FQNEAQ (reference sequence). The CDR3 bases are TGTGCCAGCAGCGAGGGACAGGGGGACATTCAGTACTTC. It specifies CASSEGQGDIQYF.

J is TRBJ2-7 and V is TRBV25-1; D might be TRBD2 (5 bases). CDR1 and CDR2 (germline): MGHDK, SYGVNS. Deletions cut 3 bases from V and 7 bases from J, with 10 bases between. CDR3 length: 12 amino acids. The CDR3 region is CASSEGVREQYF. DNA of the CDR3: TGTGCCAGCAGTGAGGGAGTACGGGAGCAGTACTTC.

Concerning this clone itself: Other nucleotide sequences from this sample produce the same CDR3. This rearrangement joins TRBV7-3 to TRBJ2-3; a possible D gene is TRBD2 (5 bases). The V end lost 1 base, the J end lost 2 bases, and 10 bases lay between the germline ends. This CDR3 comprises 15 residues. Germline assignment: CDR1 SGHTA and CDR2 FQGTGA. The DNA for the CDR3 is TGTGCCAGCAGCTTAATACGGGGTTCCACAGATACGCAGTATTTT. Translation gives CASSLIRGSTDTQYF.

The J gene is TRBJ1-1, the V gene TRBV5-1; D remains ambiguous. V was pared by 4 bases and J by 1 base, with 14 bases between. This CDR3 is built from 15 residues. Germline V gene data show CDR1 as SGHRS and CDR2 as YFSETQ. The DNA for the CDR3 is TGCGCCAGCAGCCCGAGAGCACAGCAGAACACTGAAGCTTTCTTT. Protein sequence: CASSPRAQQNTEAFF.

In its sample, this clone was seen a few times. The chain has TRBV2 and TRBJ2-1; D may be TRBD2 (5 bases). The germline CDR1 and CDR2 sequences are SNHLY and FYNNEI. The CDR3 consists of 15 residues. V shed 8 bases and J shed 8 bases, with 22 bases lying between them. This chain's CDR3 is CASAPTSLGKHEQFF. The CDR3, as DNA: TGTGCCAGCGCCCCCACTAGTTTAGGAAAGCATGAGCAGTTCTTC.

For the CDR3, the DNA is TGTGCCTGGAGTGTATTGACAAGGCTAGGAAACACCATATATTTT. This translates into CAWSVLTRLGNTIYF. The chain joins TRBV30 to TRBJ1-3; no firm D call. This CDR3 region has 15 residues. The germline V and J ends were trimmed by 0 bases and 4 bases, with 13 bases remaining between them. Germline values: CDR1 GTSNPN, CDR2 SVGIG (reference sequence).

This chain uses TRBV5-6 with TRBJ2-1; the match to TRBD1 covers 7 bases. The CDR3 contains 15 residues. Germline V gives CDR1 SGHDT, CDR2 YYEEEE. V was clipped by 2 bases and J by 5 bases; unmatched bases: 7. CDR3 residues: CASSLLGGLHNEQFF. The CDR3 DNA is TGTGCCAGCAGCTTATTAGGGGGCCTTCACAATGAGCAGTTCTTC.

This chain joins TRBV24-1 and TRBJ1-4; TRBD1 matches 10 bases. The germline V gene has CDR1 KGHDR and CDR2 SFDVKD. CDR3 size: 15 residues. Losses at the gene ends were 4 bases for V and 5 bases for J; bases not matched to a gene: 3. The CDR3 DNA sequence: TGTGCCACCAGTGAGGGACAGGGGTTGAATGAAAAACTGTTTTTT. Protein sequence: CATSEGQGLNEKLFF.